This T cell receptor (beta chain) comes out of a study of CD8 T cells in ankylosing spondylitis. Scientists made TCR beta libraries using quantitative 5'-RACE with molecular barcodes. TCRdb re-derived calls from the 5' RACE reads in MiXCR, one entry per CDR3 protein. The data show 350,000 to 400,000 distinct CDR3 sequences, approximately 20% seen once. This clonotype was detected many times. What it recognizes is unknown. Study-level findings and limits: Significantly higher representation of disease-linked clones was reported for matched ankylosing spondylitis synovial fluid.

This sequence was found in a male donor with ankylosing spondylitis or in good health (not recorded which). Material: blood, either unsorted or a sorted T cell fraction (not recorded which).

CDR3 protein: CASSPRSTGELFF. In DNA form, the CDR3 reads TGCGCCAGCAGTCCGCGGTCGACCGGGGAGCTGTTTTTT. The chain joins TRBV10-2 to TRBJ2-2; no firm D call. The germline CDR1 and CDR2 sequences are WSHSY and SAAADI. V lost 5 bases and J 5 bases, leaving 9 bases between the germline ends. This CDR3 is 13 amino acids long.